This TCR beta chain was obtained from a study of blood T cell repertoires in COVID-19. Turning to the study itself: Italy, Spain and the United States were the sources of the convalescent and acute COVID-19 samples. The cDNA or gDNA used as material had been derived from T cells, B-cell-depleted T cells, or PBMCs.

This clone was observed a handful of times. V shed 5 bases and J shed 5 bases, with 10 bases lying between them. The CDR3 is 12 residues long. Germline lookup yields CDR1 GTSNPN and CDR2 SVGIG (reference sequence). As originally analysed: Amplification with reference gene primers provided the estimates of nucleated cell counts. TCRdb's table, derived via immunoSEQ multiplex PCR, lists solely in-frame clones and lacks some. For V, J and clone size, that table is used; D and trimming come from the DNA. The profile covers tens of thousands of clones, with about 82% appearing a single time and roughly 15% taken by the ten largest.

The chain couples TRBV30 to TRBJ1-5; maybe TRBD1 (6 bases). Sequencing was carried out using peripheral blood. The sequence was collected from a human donor in a cohort sampled during active COVID-19. The CDR3 DNA is TGTGCCTGGGGCGAGGGGGATCAGCCCCAGCATTTT. Amino acids: CAWGEGDQPQHF.